Below, 22 T cell receptor beta chains from the same sample are listed, as sequenced in a study of T cells of healthy individuals. From the 5' RACE reads, TCRdb called clonotypes with MiXCR, one entry per CDR3 protein. The sample contains around 100,000 distinct CDR3 sequences, 17% of which appear only once. The source of these receptors is a human donor in good health.

This sequence joins TRBV20-1 and TRBJ2-7, with 7 nucleotides matching TRBD1. The CDR3 contains 13 residues. Germline CDR1 is DFQATT and CDR2 is SNEGSKA (reference sequence). V lost 5 bases to trimming and J lost 5 bases; unmatched junction nucleotides: 9. As DNA, the CDR3 is TGCAGTGCTTTAGACAGGGACGGCCACGAGCAGTACTTC. Its protein product is CSALDRDGHEQYF.

The rearrangement joins TRBV9 to TRBJ2-3; 12 bases align to TRBD1. This CDR3 has 14 amino acids. Germline loops: CDR1 SGDLS, CDR2 YYNGEE. The trim removed 7 bases at V and 3 bases at J, leaving 3 bases unmatched. The CDR3: CASGGQGATDTQYF. The CDR3 region has the DNA TGTGCCAGCGGGGGACAGGGGGCTACAGATACGCAGTATTTT.

The genes are TRBV5-1 and TRBJ1-1, with 7 bases lining up with TRBD1. The CDR3 spans 17 residues. The V and J ends lost 5 bases and 0 bases, in that order; junction bases with no gene match: 13. CDR1 and CDR2 from the germline V gene are SGHRS and YFSETQ. CDR3 DNA sequence: TGCGCCAGCAGTTCAGTAAAGGGGGACAGCATGAACACTGAAGCTTTCTTT. It codes for CASSSVKGDSMNTEAFF.

This clonotype was counted only a few times. The J gene is TRBJ1-1, the V gene TRBV4-1; TRBD1 matches 7 bases. The CDR3 is 14 residues long. Germline V gene sequence: CDR1 MGHRA, CDR2 YSYEKL. The V gene end was trimmed by 4 bases and the J gene end by 5 bases; junction bases not matched to a gene: 7. For the CDR3, the DNA is TGCGCCAGCAGCCTTAAAGGGGGCCGGACTGAAGCTTTCTTT. Protein product: CASSLKGGRTEAFF.

This clonotype came up a few times. The rearrangement joins TRBV4-1 to TRBJ1-6; tentatively, D is TRBD1 (5 bases). The CDR3 sequence is 16 residues long. The germline gives CDR1 MGHRA, CDR2 YSYEKL. Trimming cost V 1 base and J 12 bases, with 19 bases left between them. The CDR3: CASSQARVRVDEPLHF. CDR3 coding DNA: TGCGCCAGCAGCCAAGCGCGTGTCAGGGTGGATGAACCCCTCCACTTT.

This clonotype was counted a few times. The chain links TRBV6-5 to TRBJ2-2; 10 positions match TRBD2. The J segment lost 1 base and the V segment lost 4 bases, leaving 3 bases of the junction unmatched. The CDR3 sequence is 16 residues long. Germline V gene data show CDR1 as MNHEY and CDR2 as SVGAGI. The CDR3 protein is CASSLASGRNTGELFF. Written as DNA, the CDR3 is TGTGCCAGCAGTTTGGCTAGCGGGAGGAACACCGGGGAGCTGTTTTTT.

This clonotype was recorded many times. This chain joins TRBV11-1 and TRBJ2-1; 7 bases line up with TRBD2. V lost 5 bases and J lost 0; bases outside the gene matches: 1. Germline values: CDR1 SGHAT, CDR2 FQDESV (reference sequence). The CDR3 loop spans 14 amino acids. The CDR3 loop reads CASSRTSSYNEQFF. The CDR3 coding sequence is TGTGCCAGCAGCCGGACTAGCTCCTACAATGAGCAGTTCTTC.

The V and J genes are TRBV6-5 and TRBJ2-1, with D unclear. Trimming took off 2 bases at V and 12 bases at J, with 17 bases between the two ends. CDR3 length: 14 amino acids. Germline CDR1 MNHEY, CDR2 SVGAGI. This CDR3 is CASSYEDTLLRQFF. The CDR3 DNA reads as TGTGCCAGCAGTTACGAAGACACCCTCCTGAGGCAGTTCTTC.

The chain couples TRBV5-1 to TRBJ1-1; 7 bases are a match to TRBD1. This CDR3 spans 14 amino acids. Trimming removed 0 bases from V and 4 bases from J; junction bases left unmatched: 3. The germline V gene encodes CDR1 SGHRS and CDR2 YFSETQ. The CDR3 DNA reads as TGCGCCAGCAGCTTGGGAGGGGGCGGCACTGAAGCTTTCTTT. It is translated as CASSLGGGGTEAFF. Full variable domain (remainder filled in from reference TRBV5-1 and TRBJ1-1): KAGVTQTPRYLIKTRGQQVTLSCSPISGHRSVSWYQQTPGQGLQFLFEYFSETQRNKGNFPGRFSGRQFSNSRSEMNVSTLELGDSALYLCASSLGGGGTEAFFGQGTRLTVV.

This clonotype was seen a few times. The chain combines TRBV18 with TRBJ2-1; D perhaps matches TRBD2 (5 bases). Germline V gene data show CDR1 as KGHSH and CDR2 as LQKENI. The CDR3 has 15 amino acids. V lost 6 bases and J 0 bases, leaving 12 bases between the germline ends. The CDR3 sequence: CASSPVAGSYNEQFF. The DNA for the CDR3 is TGTGCCAGCTCGCCGGTTGCGGGCTCCTACAATGAGCAGTTCTTC. Full variable domain (missing parts from reference TRBV18 and TRBJ2-1): NAGVMQNPRHLVRRRGQEARLRCSPMKGHSHVYWYRQLPEEGLKFMVYLQKENIIDESGMPKERFSAEFPKEGPSILRIQQVVRGDSAAYFCASSPVAGSYNEQFFGPGTRLTVL.

This clonotype occurred many times. J is TRBJ2-3 and V is TRBV2; TRBD2 matches 11 bases. CDR1 and CDR2 (germline): SNHLY, FYNNEI. V shed 10 bases and J 3 bases; nucleotides not matched to a gene: 6. The CDR3 spans 14 residues. CDR3 sequence reads: CATALAGVTDTQYF. The CDR3 DNA follows: TGTGCCACCGCACTAGCGGGAGTTACAGATACGCAGTATTTT.

As to this clonotype: A much more abundant neighbour one base away suggests this may be a read error. The V call is TRBV15, the J call TRBJ2-1; the D gene is possibly TRBD2 (5 bases). The V gene lost 1 base and the J gene lost 11 bases, with 9 bases spanning the gap. Germline V gene sequence: CDR1 LNHNV, CDR2 YYDKDF (reference sequence). The CDR3 contains 12 residues. Written as DNA, the CDR3 is TGTGCCACCAGCAGAGCAACGGGGAAGCAGTTCTTC. Encoded protein: CATSRATGKQFF.

In this sample, this clonotype turned up once. The rearrangement joins TRBV11-2 to TRBJ2-7; D is perhaps TRBD2 (5 bases). With 5 bases removed from V and 5 bases from J, the gap between germline ends came to 16 bases. This CDR3 spans 14 amino acids. In germline, CDR1 is SGHAT, CDR2 FQNNGV. This CDR3 is CASSQTGNRNEQYF. The CDR3 region has the DNA TGTGCCAGCAGCCAAACGGGGAATCGGAACGAGCAGTACTTC.

The chain recombines TRBV9 with TRBJ2-7; D perhaps matches TRBD1 (6 bases). CDR1 and CDR2 from the germline V gene are SGDLS and YYNGEE. The CDR3 totals 14 residues. Trimming cost V 3 bases and J 3 bases, with 13 bases left between them. The CDR3 coding sequence is TGTGCCAGCAGCGGCCTACAGGGAAACTACGAGCAGTACTTC. This translates into CASSGLQGNYEQYF.

This clonotype was detected a few times. The chain carries TRBV18 and TRBJ2-1; D might be TRBD1 or TRBD2, each matching 5 bases. The CDR3 contains 12 residues. From germline, CDR1 is KGHSH and CDR2 LQKENI. Trimming removed 6 bases from V and 12 bases from J, with 15 bases in between. The CDR3 here is CASSGVGAWQFF. The CDR3 DNA is TGTGCCAGCTCGGGTGTCGGGGCGTGGCAGTTCTTC.

This chain links TRBV20-1 with TRBJ2-3, with 8 bases identical to TRBD2. J gave up 2 bases and V 3 bases, and 7 bases lay outside the gene matches. The CDR3 covers 15 residues. The germline gives CDR1 DFQATT, CDR2 SNEGSKA (reference sequence). CDR3 nucleotide sequence: TGCAGTGCTAGGGAGCTAGCGGGTACCACAGATACGCAGTATTTT. Protein product: CSARELAGTTDTQYF.

This clonotype was seen at least ten times. This chain joins TRBV20-1 and TRBJ2-2; D is possibly TRBD1 (6 bases). The CDR3 runs to 16 residues. In germline, CDR1 is DFQATT, CDR2 SNEGSKA (reference sequence). Trimming pared 3 bases from V and 6 bases from J, leaving 20 bases between. CDR3 region: CSARAVSGARPGELFF. In nucleotides, the CDR3 is TGCAGTGCTAGGGCTGTTTCAGGGGCGCGGCCCGGGGAGCTGTTTTTT.

J is TRBJ2-7 and V is TRBV3-1; D is unresolved. V lost 1 base, J lost 5 bases, and 6 bases lay in between. CDR3 length equals 12 residues. CDR1 LGHDT and CDR2 YNNKEL come from the germline V gene (reference sequence). CDR3 sequence: CASSQVVHEQYF. CDR3 coding DNA: TGTGCCAGCAGCCAAGTTGTGCACGAGCAGTACTTC.

This clonotype occurred many times. The V call is TRBV4-3, the J call TRBJ1-2; 7 positions match TRBD1. Germline V gene lookup returns CDR1 LGHNA and CDR2 YSLEER. The CDR3 has 14 residues. V trimming: 1 base; J trimming: 5 bases; junction bases outside the gene matches: 4. This CDR3 is CASSQAGTEYGYTF. The DNA of the CDR3 is TGCGCCAGCAGCCAAGCCGGGACAGAGTATGGCTACACCTTC.

The sample holds a few counts of this clonotype. The chain joins TRBV6-2 or TRBV6-3 to TRBJ1-5; D unresolved. Germline V gene data show CDR1 as MNHEY and CDR2 as SVGEGT. This CDR3 has 15 residues. V lost 2 bases to trimming and J lost 0 bases, with 8 bases between them. CDR3 in DNA: TGTGCCAGCAGTTACGGGCAGTATAGCAATCAGCCCCAGCATTTT. It yields the protein CASSYGQYSNQPQHF.

This clonotype came up many times. The chain recombines TRBV29-1 with TRBJ1-4, with TRBD1 identical over 9 bases. CDR1 and CDR2 from the germline V gene are SQVTM and ANQGSEA. The V segment lost 7 bases and the J segment 5 bases; nucleotides outside the gene matches: 2. This CDR3 has 12 residues. The DNA of the CDR3 is TGCAGCGGGACAGGGGACAATGAAAAACTGTTTTTT. Encoded protein: CSGTGDNEKLFF. Supplemented by reference TRBV29-1 and TRBJ1-4, the full variable domain reads SAVISQKPSRDICQRGTSLTIQCQVDSQVTMMFWYRQQPGQSLTLIATANQGSEATYESGFVIDKFPISRPNLTFSTLTVSNMSPEDSSIYLCSGTGDNEKLFFGSGTQLSVL.

The chain couples TRBV9 to TRBJ1-3; possibly TRBD1 for D (5 bases). The CDR3 contains 15 residues. Germline lookup yields CDR1 SGDLS and CDR2 YYNGEE. V lost 3 bases, J lost 1 base, and 11 bases lay in between. The DNA of the CDR3 is TGTGCCAGCAGCGGACCCCCAGGGTCTGGAAACACCATATATTTT. It is translated as CASSGPPGSGNTIYF.